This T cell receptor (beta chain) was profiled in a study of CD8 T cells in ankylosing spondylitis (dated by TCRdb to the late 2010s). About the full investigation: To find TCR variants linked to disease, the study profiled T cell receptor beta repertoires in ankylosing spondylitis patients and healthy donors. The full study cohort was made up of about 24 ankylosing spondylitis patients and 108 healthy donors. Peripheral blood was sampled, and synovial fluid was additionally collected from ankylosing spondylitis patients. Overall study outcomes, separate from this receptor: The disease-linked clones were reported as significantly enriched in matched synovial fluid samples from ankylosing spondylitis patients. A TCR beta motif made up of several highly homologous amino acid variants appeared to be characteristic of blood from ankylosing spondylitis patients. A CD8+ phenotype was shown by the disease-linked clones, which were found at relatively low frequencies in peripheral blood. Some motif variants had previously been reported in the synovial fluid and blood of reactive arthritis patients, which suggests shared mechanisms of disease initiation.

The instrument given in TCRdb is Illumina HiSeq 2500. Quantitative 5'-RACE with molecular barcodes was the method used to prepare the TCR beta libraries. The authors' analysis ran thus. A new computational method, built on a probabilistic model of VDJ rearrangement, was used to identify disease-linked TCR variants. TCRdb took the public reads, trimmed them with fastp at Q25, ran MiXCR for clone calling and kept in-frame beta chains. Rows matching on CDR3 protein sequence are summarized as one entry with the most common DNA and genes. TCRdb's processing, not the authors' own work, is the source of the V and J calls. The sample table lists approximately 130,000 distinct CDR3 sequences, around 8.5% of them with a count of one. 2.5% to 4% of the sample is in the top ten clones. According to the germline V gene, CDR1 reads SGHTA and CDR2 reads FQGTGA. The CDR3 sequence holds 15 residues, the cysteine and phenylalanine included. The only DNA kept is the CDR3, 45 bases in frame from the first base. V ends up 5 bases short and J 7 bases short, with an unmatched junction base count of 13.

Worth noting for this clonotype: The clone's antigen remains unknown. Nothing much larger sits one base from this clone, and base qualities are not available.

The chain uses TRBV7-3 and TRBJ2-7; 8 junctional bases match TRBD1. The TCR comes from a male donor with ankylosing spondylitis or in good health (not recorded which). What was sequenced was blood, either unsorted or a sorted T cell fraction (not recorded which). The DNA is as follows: TGTGCCAGCAGCCCATCGCCGACAGGGGCGAGAGAGCAGTACTTC. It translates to CASSPSPTGAREQYF.